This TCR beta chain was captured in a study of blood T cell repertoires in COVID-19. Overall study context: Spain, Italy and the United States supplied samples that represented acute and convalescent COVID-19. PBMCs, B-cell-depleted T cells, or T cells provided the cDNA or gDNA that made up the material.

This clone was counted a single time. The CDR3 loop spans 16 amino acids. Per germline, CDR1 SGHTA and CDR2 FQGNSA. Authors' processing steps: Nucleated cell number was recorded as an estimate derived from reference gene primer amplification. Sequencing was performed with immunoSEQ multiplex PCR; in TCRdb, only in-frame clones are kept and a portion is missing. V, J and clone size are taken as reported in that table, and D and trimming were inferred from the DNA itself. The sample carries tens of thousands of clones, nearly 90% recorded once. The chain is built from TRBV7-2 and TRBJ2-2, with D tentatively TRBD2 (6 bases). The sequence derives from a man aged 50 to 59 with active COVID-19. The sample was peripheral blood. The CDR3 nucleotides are TGTGCTCTCGGGGGAAAGTCCTTGGTTAGCACCGGGGAGCTGTTTTTT. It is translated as CALGGKSLVSTGELFF. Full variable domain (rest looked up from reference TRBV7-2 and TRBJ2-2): GAGVSQSPSNKVTEKGKDVELRCDPISGHTALYWYRQSLGQGLEFLIYFQGNSAPDKSGLPSDRFSAERTGGSVSTLTIQRTQQEDSAVYLCALGGKSLVSTGELFFGEGSRLTVL.